This TCR beta chain was recovered during a study of regulatory T cells in long-lasting Graves disease. Study-level information: It was over 5 years of antithyroid drugs, with positive TSH receptor antibodies, that meant persistent Graves' disease.

Assembly of TCR beta libraries relied on iRepertoire HTBI primers together with Arm-PCR of CDR3 regions. TCRdb itself ran the multiplex PCR reads through MiXCR, one entry per CDR3 protein. Counted here are about 340,000 distinct CDR3 sequences, less than 20% occurring once; the ten biggest clones make up over 25%. Study-wide results and limits: TRBV28, TRBJ1-2 and TRBJ2-5 emerged as the favored segments in persistent disease.

Germline V gives CDR1 SQVTM, CDR2 ANQGSEA. CDR3 length: 12 amino acids. Trimming removed 6 bases from V and 5 bases from J; junction bases left unmatched: 4. This clonotype was seen a few times. Its target is unknown. Time point described: persistent/refractory GD, antithyroid drugs over 5 years with positive TRAb. The TCR library was made from RNA that had been extracted from PBMCs in TRIzol. The guidelines of the American Thyroid Association were the basis for diagnosing Graves' disease. One endocrinology department in Xi'an, China, was where patients came from. The V gene is TRBV29-1, the J gene TRBJ1-1, with 9 bases fitting TRBD1. The sequencing here drew on peripheral blood mononuclear cells (PBMCs), taken when the disease was refractory, from a patient treated with antithyroid drugs. The sequence came from a female donor with Graves disease. This CDR3 is CSVDRGGTEAFF. CDR3 DNA: TGCAGCGTAGACAGGGGGGGGACTGAAGCTTTCTTT.